A single sample gave rise to the 32 T cell receptor beta chains below, sequenced in a study of T cell responses to AZD1222 COVID-19 vaccine. The repertoire was sequenced with immunoSEQ multiplex PCR; TCRdb's copy has only in-frame clones and lacks some. The sample comprises 110,000 to 150,000 clones, 85% to 95% of which are singletons, and 9% to 15% rests with the top ten. The source was peripheral blood, collected after recovery from COVID-19. These receptors were taken from an adult who had recovered from COVID-19.

The chain has TRBV7-3 and TRBJ1-1, with TRBD1 identical over 8 bases. Germline trimming cut 5 bases from V and 4 bases from J; bases unmatched to any gene: 3. CDR3 length: 13 residues. Germline values: CDR1 SGHTA, CDR2 FQGTGA. CDR3 amino acids: CASSQQGGTEAFF. Written as DNA, the CDR3 is TGTGCCAGCAGCCAACAGGGGGGCACTGAAGCTTTCTTT.

This clone was found a few times. This chain links TRBV27 with TRBJ2-1; D possibly corresponds to TRBD2 (5 bases). V lost 1 base, J lost 3 bases, and 7 bases lay in between. The CDR3 length is 14 residues. CDR1 is MNHEY, CDR2 SMNVEV, per germline (reference sequence). As DNA, the CDR3 is TGTGCCAGCAGTTTATTCGGGATCTACAATGAGCAGTTCTTC. The encoded protein is CASSLFGIYNEQFF.

This clone was picked up one time. A junction boundary mismatches the germline segment, possibly from a read error. The V and J genes are TRBV3-1 (or the pseudogene TRBV3-2) and TRBJ1-1; TRBD1 agrees at 7 bases. From germline, CDR1 is LGHDT and CDR2 YNNKEL (reference sequence). The CDR3 runs 14 residues. This chain's CDR3 is CASGQGQRGTEAFF. CDR3 bases: TGTGCCAGCGGCCAGGGACAGAGGGGGACTGAAGCTTTCTTT.

V and J are TRBV2 and TRBJ1-4; 8 bases agree with TRBD1. The CDR3 sequence is 13 residues long. V lost 4 bases, J lost 8 bases, and 3 bases stayed unmatched. The germline gives CDR1 SNHLY, CDR2 FYNNEI. The DNA for the CDR3 is TGTGCCAGCAGTGGGACAGGGTGGGAAAAACTGTTTTTT. The encoded protein is CASSGTGWEKLFF.

V usage is TRBV28 and J usage is TRBJ1-5; 9 nucleotides line up with TRBD1. The CDR3 is 16 residues long. Per the germline V gene, CDR1 is MDHEN and CDR2 is SYDVKM. The V and J ends lost 5 bases and 0 bases, in that order; junction bases with no gene match: 5. The DNA for the CDR3 is TGTGCCAGCAGTCTTAGACAGGGGGGTAGCAATCAGCCCCAGCATTTT. Residues: CASSLRQGGSNQPQHF.

The gene calls are TRBV4-1 and TRBJ2-2; possibly TRBD1 for D (6 bases). Germline values: CDR1 MGHRA, CDR2 YSYEKL. Trimming stripped 0 bases from V and 0 bases from J, with 17 bases between. This CDR3 is built from 19 residues. This CDR3 is CASSQDMQGMVSNTGELFF. For the CDR3, the DNA is TGCGCCAGCAGCCAAGATATGCAGGGGATGGTATCGAACACCGGGGAGCTGTTTTTT.

This sequence joins TRBV30 and TRBJ1-4; 8 bases agree with TRBD1. V was pared by 4 bases and J by 5 bases, with 6 bases of the junction left unmatched. Germline V gives CDR1 GTSNPN, CDR2 SVGIG (reference sequence). The CDR3 totals 14 residues. The CDR3 region is CAWTQGALNEKLFF. The CDR3 DNA reads as TGTGCCTGGACCCAGGGGGCCCTAAATGAAAAACTGTTTTTT.

The genes are TRBV7-9 and TRBJ1-1; D is uncertain. CDR1 is SEHNR and CDR2 is FQNEAQ in the germline V gene (reference sequence). The CDR3 consists of 14 residues. Trimming cost V 3 bases and J 2 bases, with 10 bases left between them. This chain's CDR3 is CASSFVTGNTEAFF. As DNA, the CDR3 is TGTGCCAGCAGCTTTGTCACGGGAAACACTGAAGCTTTCTTT.

The rearrangement uses TRBV2 and TRBJ2-1, with D tentatively TRBD2 (6 bases). V gave up 7 bases and J gave up 7 bases, with 20 bases separating them. Germline V CDR1 and CDR2: SNHLY, FYNNEI. The CDR3 sequence is 15 residues long. CDR3 protein: CASTPRAGRVNEQFF. CDR3 bases: TGTGCCAGCACCCCCAGGGCGGGAAGGGTAAATGAGCAGTTCTTC.

J is TRBJ1-5 and V is TRBV19, with D unclear. Trimming cost V 1 base and J 0 bases, with 13 bases left between them. The germline CDR1 and CDR2 sequences are LNHDA and SQIVND (reference sequence). The CDR3 is made up of 17 amino acids. The CDR3 DNA is TGTGCCAGTAGTATAGTCCAAGGCAGTCATAGCAATCAGCCCCAGCATTTT. It specifies CASSIVQGSHSNQPQHF.

The chain joins TRBV7-9 to TRBJ1-5; tentative D call: TRBD1 (6 bases). CDR3 length equals 14 residues. CDR1 and CDR2 (germline): SEHNR, FQNEAQ (reference sequence). V was trimmed by 5 bases and J by 3 bases, leaving 11 bases between them. Written as DNA, the CDR3 is TGTGCCAGCAGCCCCGACAGGACCAATCAGCCCCAGCATTTT. As protein: CASSPDRTNQPQHF.

V gene TRBV5-1 combines with J gene TRBJ2-2; the D gene is possibly TRBD1 (5 bases). Germline V CDR1 and CDR2: SGHRS, YFSETQ. V lost 0 bases, J lost 6 bases, and 9 bases lay in between. The CDR3 runs 14 residues. CDR3 residues: CASSLEVGPGELFF. The CDR3 nucleotides read TGCGCCAGCAGCTTGGAGGTGGGGCCCGGGGAGCTGTTTTTT.

The V call is TRBV7-3, the J call TRBJ2-3, with TRBD1 matching 11 bases. The CDR3 contains 15 residues. After removal of 5 bases from V and 5 bases from J, the junction contained 6 bases not matched to a gene. CDR1 is SGHTA, CDR2 FQGTGA, per germline. CDR3 sequence (DNA): TGTGCCAGCAGCCAGGGACAGGGGGTAGGAGATACGCAGTATTTT. This translates into CASSQGQGVGDTQYF.

This sequence joins TRBV9 and TRBJ1-2; possible D gene TRBD1, 5 bases. The length of the CDR3 is 10 residues. The germline gives CDR1 SGDLS, CDR2 YYNGEE. The V end was cut by 3 bases, the J end by 8 bases, with 5 bases between. CDR3 sequence (DNA): TGTGCCAGCAGCGGGACAGGCTACACCTTC. This gives the protein CASSGTGYTF.

This chain joins TRBV9 and TRBJ2-1; 10 positions match TRBD2. The CDR3 consists of 16 residues. V was pared by 2 bases and J by 10 bases, with 12 bases of the junction left unmatched. Germline lookup yields CDR1 SGDLS and CDR2 YYNGEE. CDR3 sequence reads: CASSVRASGRSNEQFF. Written as DNA, the CDR3 is TGTGCCAGCAGCGTCAGGGCTAGCGGGAGATCGAACGAGCAGTTCTTC.

This chain connects TRBV11-2 to TRBJ1-6; D remains ambiguous. The CDR3 is 14 residues long. Per the germline V gene, CDR1 is SGHAT and CDR2 is FQNNGV. The V end lost 3 bases, the J end lost 8 bases, and 11 bases lay between the germline ends. CDR3 in amino acids: CASSLWRSDSPLHF. CDR3 coding DNA: TGTGCCAGCAGCTTGTGGCGGTCTGATTCACCCCTCCACTTT.

Only one count was recorded for this clone. An end of the junction does not agree with germline; a read error may underlie this. The chain links TRBV6-5 to TRBJ2-7; TRBD1 is a possible D gene (5 bases). Germline CDR1 reads MNHEY; CDR2 reads SVGAGI. The CDR3 has 15 residues. CDR3 nucleotides: TGTGCCACCAGTTTACTCAGGGATCTCTCCTACGAGCAGTACTTC. It translates to CATSLLRDLSYEQYF.

This chain connects TRBV11-2 to TRBJ2-2; D is unresolved. The V end lost 2 bases, the J end lost 3 bases, and 10 bases lay between the germline ends. The CDR3 runs to 15 residues. Germline V gene sequence: CDR1 SGHAT, CDR2 FQNNGV. The CDR3 spells CASSLSWVHTGELFF. CDR3 nucleotides: TGTGCCAGCAGCTTATCGTGGGTCCACACCGGGGAGCTGTTTTTT.

This clone has just one count. The rearrangement joins TRBV5-6 to TRBJ1-3; no reliable D call. CDR1 and CDR2 (germline): SGHDT, YYEEEE. The V end was cut by 2 bases, the J end by 0 bases, with 6 bases between. CDR3 length: 14 residues. DNA of the CDR3: TGTGCCAGCAGCTTTGCCAGCTCTGGAAACACCATATATTTT. Translation: CASSFASSGNTIYF.

This chain connects TRBV4-1 to TRBJ2-1; D gene unclear. V was pared by 4 bases and J by 0 bases, with 10 bases between. CDR3 size: 15 residues. Germline CDR1 MGHRA, CDR2 YSYEKL. The CDR3 DNA sequence: TGCGCCAGCAGCCGCTCTGGGGTCTCCTACAATGAGCAGTTCTTC. Its protein is CASSRSGVSYNEQFF.

The CDR3 sequence: CASSVGVGIMNTEAFF. As DNA, the CDR3 is TGTGCCAGCAGCGTAGGCGTCGGGATAATGAACACTGAAGCTTTCTTT. V and J are TRBV9 and TRBJ1-1; D remains ambiguous. Deletions cut 0 bases from V and 0 bases from J, with 12 bases between. Germline V gives CDR1 SGDLS, CDR2 YYNGEE. The CDR3 consists of 16 residues.

The J gene is TRBJ2-2, the V gene TRBV28; TRBD2 agrees at 7 bases. V lost 3 bases and J lost 4; bases outside the gene matches: 17. The germline gives CDR1 MDHEN, CDR2 SYDVKM. The CDR3 is made up of 19 amino acids. The CDR3 nucleotides are TGTGCCAGCAGTTTCCCCCGTTGGAGGGGAGGGCCGGGCACCGGGGAGCTGTTTTTT. Protein sequence: CASSFPRWRGGPGTGELFF. Together with reference TRBV28 and TRBJ2-2, the CDR3 gives the full variable domain: DVKVTQSSRYLVKRTGEKVFLECVQDMDHENMFWYRQDPGLGLRLIYFSYDVKMKEKGDIPEGYSVSREKKERFSLILESASTNQTSMYLCASSFPRWRGGPGTGELFFGEGSRLTVL.

The count of this clone is one. The rearrangement links TRBV5-5 to TRBJ2-7; maybe TRBD1 (6 bases). Germline lookup yields CDR1 SGHKS and CDR2 YYEKEE (reference sequence). With 5 bases removed from V and 0 bases from J, the gap between germline ends came to 9 bases. This CDR3 has 13 residues. CDR3 in amino acids: CASSQGTSYEQYF. The DNA of the CDR3 is TGTGCCAGCAGTCAGGGGACCTCCTACGAGCAGTACTTC. Full variable domain (missing parts from reference TRBV5-5 and TRBJ2-7): DAGVTQSPTHLIKTRGQQVTLRCSPISGHKSVSWYQQVLGQGPQFIFQYYEKEERGRGNFPDRFSARQFPNYSSELNVNALLLGDSALYLCASSQGTSYEQYFGPGTRLTVT.

The chain is built from TRBV28 and TRBJ1-5; no reliable D call. Germline CDR1 and CDR2: MDHEN and SYDVKM. This CDR3 comprises 12 residues. V was cut by 5 bases and J by 7 bases, with 9 bases left in between. The CDR3 region is CASSGEPQPQHF. The CDR3 DNA reads TGTGCCAGCAGTGGAGAACCCCAGCCCCAGCATTTT.

The chain is built from TRBV9 and TRBJ2-7, with D unclear. Trimming left V 0 bases short and J 7 bases short, with 8 bases between. Germline CDR1 reads SGDLS; CDR2 reads YYNGEE. CDR3 length: 12 residues. The CDR3 spells CASSVGIGEQYF. DNA of the CDR3: TGTGCCAGCAGCGTAGGTATAGGGGAGCAGTACTTC.

Comments on this clone: The junction shows a germline mismatch at one end, possibly a read error. The V and J genes are TRBV7-2 and TRBJ2-7; unclear D gene. The germline V gene encodes CDR1 SGHTA and CDR2 FQGNSA. This CDR3 is built from 15 residues. CDR3 coding DNA: TGTGCCAGCAGCTTAGTACCCAGGTTCGGCTACGTGCAGTACTTC. Translation: CASSLVPRFGYVQYF.

The V gene is TRBV15, the J gene TRBJ1-2, with a weak D call TRBD1 (6 bases). Germline V lookup: CDR1 LNHNV, CDR2 YYDKDF (reference sequence). With 0 bases removed from V and 1 base from J, the gap between germline ends came to 15 bases. The CDR3 loop spans 17 amino acids. CDR3 bases: TGTGCCACCAGCAGAGATAGCGGGACGGGACATAACTATGGCTACACCTTC. It encodes CATSRDSGTGHNYGYTF.

The V call is TRBV9, the J call TRBJ2-2, with 8 bases lining up with TRBD1. The junction had 12 bases not matched to a gene; V was cut back by 7 bases and J by 7 bases. The germline V gene has CDR1 SGDLS and CDR2 YYNGEE. CDR3 length: 15 amino acids. The CDR3 is CASSRDRPTGGELFF. The DNA for the CDR3 is TGTGCCAGCTCGAGGGACAGGCCGACCGGCGGGGAGCTGTTTTTT.

J is TRBJ2-3 and V is TRBV5-6; D may match TRBD1 or TRBD2 (5 bases each). The germline V and J ends were trimmed by 0 bases and 4 bases, with 12 bases remaining between them. The germline V gene encodes CDR1 SGHDT and CDR2 YYEEEE. The CDR3 contains 15 residues. The CDR3 is CASSLGTPRADTQYF. The CDR3 DNA is TGTGCCAGCAGCTTGGGGACACCGCGGGCAGATACGCAGTATTTT.

The chain couples TRBV2 to TRBJ2-1; tentatively, D is TRBD2 (5 bases). The CDR3 is 13 amino acids. Germline V gene data show CDR1 as SNHLY and CDR2 as FYNNEI. Between the trimmed V and J ends, which lost 4 bases and 8 bases, there was a span of 12 bases. This CDR3 is CASSVGGLDEQFF. The CDR3 DNA is TGTGCCAGCAGTGTAGGAGGACTGGATGAGCAGTTCTTC. Together with reference TRBV2 and TRBJ2-1, the CDR3 gives the full variable domain: EPEVTQTPSHQVTQMGQEVILRCVPISNHLYFYWYRQILGQKVEFLVSFYNNEISEKSEIFDDQFSVERPDGSNFTLKIRSTKLEDSAMYFCASSVGGLDEQFFGPGTRLTVL.

The chain couples TRBV7-9 to TRBJ1-1; D ambiguous. V was trimmed by 5 bases and J by 0 bases, leaving 16 bases between them. Germline assignment: CDR1 SEHNR and CDR2 FQNEAQ (reference sequence). The CDR3 extends over 16 amino acids. The CDR3 DNA reads as TGTGCCAGCAGCCTCCGCCCCTCGGGTCTGAACACTGAAGCTTTCTTT. Encoded protein: CASSLRPSGLNTEAFF.

The table lists this clone with many counts. The chain joins TRBV27 to TRBJ1-2, with D unresolved. This CDR3 spans 14 amino acids. Germline values: CDR1 MNHEY, CDR2 SMNVEV (reference sequence). Deletions cut 2 bases from V and 2 bases from J, with 9 bases between. The CDR3 DNA sequence: TGTGCCAGCAGTTTAGGAGCGGGGAACTATGGCTACACCTTC. Amino acids: CASSLGAGNYGYTF.